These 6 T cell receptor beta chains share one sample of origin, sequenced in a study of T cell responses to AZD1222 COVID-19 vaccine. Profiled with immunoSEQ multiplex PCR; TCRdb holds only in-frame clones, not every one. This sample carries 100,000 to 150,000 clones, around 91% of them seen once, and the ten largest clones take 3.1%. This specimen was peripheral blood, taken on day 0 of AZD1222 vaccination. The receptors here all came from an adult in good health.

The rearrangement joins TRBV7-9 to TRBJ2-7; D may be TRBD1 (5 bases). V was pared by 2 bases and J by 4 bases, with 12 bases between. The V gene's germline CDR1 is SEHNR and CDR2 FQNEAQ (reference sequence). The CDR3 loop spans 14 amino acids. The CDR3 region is CASSLSAGIYEQYF. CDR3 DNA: TGTGCCAGCAGCTTATCGGCAGGGATATACGAGCAGTACTTC.

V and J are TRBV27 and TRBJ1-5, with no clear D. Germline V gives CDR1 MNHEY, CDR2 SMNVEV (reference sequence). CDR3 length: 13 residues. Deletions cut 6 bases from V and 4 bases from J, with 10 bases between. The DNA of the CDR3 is TGTGCCAGCAGCTTGCATTGGAATCAGCCCCAGCATTTT. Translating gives CASSLHWNQPQHF.

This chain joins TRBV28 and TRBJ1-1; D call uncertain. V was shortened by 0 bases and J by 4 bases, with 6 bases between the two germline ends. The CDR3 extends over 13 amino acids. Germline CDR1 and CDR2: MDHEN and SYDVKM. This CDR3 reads CASSLWAVTEAFF. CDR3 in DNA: TGTGCCAGCAGTTTATGGGCGGTCACTGAAGCTTTCTTT.

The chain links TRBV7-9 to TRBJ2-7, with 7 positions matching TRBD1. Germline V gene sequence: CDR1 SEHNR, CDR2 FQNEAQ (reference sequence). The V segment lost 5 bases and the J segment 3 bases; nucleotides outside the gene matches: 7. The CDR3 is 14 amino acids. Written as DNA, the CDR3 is TGTGCCAGCAGCCACGATTGGACAGGCTACGAGCAGTACTTC. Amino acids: CASSHDWTGYEQYF.

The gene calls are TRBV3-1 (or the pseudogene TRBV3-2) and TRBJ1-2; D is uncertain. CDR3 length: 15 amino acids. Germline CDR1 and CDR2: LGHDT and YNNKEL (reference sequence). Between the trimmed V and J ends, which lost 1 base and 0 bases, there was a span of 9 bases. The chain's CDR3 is CASSQGAGANYGYTF. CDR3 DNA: TGTGCCAGCAGCCAAGGGGCCGGGGCTAACTATGGCTACACCTTC.

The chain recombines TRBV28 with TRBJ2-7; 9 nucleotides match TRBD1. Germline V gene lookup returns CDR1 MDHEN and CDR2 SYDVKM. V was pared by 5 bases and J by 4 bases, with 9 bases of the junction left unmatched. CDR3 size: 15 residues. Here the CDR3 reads CASSIPGTGLYEQYF. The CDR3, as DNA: TGTGCCAGCAGTATACCCGGGACAGGGTTATACGAGCAGTACTTC. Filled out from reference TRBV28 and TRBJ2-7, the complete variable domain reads DVKVTQSSRYLVKRTGEKVFLECVQDMDHENMFWYRQDPGLGLRLIYFSYDVKMKEKGDIPEGYSVSREKKERFSLILESASTNQTSMYLCASSIPGTGLYEQYFGPGTRLTVT.